Listed below are T cell receptor beta chains from one sample, sequenced in a study of blood T cell repertoires in COVID-19. Assay: immunoSEQ multiplex PCR; the TCRdb copy retains only in-frame clones and omits some. The profile shows under 110,000 clones, around 94% of them singletons. Input material: peripheral blood. The receptors were sampled from a man aged 45-60 years with active COVID-19. Each CDR3 is given without its conserved first and last residue. Some rows have no size entry. The others give once, few or many, or a class for an expanded clone.

V gene: TRBV7-3
clone size: .
J gene: TRBJ2-1
CDR3 protein: ASSLTRLAGYNEQF

V gene: TRBV6-5
clone size: .
J gene: TRBJ2-1
CDR3 protein: ASSRTGNEQF

V gene: TRBV28
clone size: .
J gene: TRBJ2-1
CDR3 protein: ASASAASGPYNEQF

V gene: TRBV29-1
clone size: once
J gene: TRBJ2-1
CDR3 protein: SVEIAGTHEQF

V gene: TRBV29-1
clone size: once
J gene: TRBJ1-1
CDR3 protein: SVEGDRGTEAF

V gene: TRBV7-9
clone size: .
J gene: TRBJ2-7
CDR3 protein: ASSLAPPGRGGYEQY

V gene: TRBV3-1/TRBV3-2
clone size: .
J gene: TRBJ1-5
CDR3 protein: ASSQGRAGAQPQH

V gene: TRBV18
clone size: .
J gene: TRBJ1-1
CDR3 protein: ASSPPGANAEAF

V gene: TRBV6-5
clone size: .
J gene: TRBJ2-1
CDR3 protein: ASSYSNNEQF

V gene: TRBV5-1
clone size: .
J gene: TRBJ1-1
CDR3 protein: ASSLGRTGGMAEAF

V gene: TRBV7-9
clone size: .
J gene: TRBJ1-4
CDR3 protein: ASSTDRENGEKLF

V gene: TRBV2
clone size: .
J gene: TRBJ2-3
CDR3 protein: AGRTDTQY

V gene: TRBV27
clone size: .
J gene: TRBJ1-5
CDR3 protein: ASRGTGSNQPQH

V gene: TRBV9
clone size: .
J gene: TRBJ2-2
CDR3 protein: ASSVGLAGEVTGELF

V gene: TRBV3-1/TRBV3-2
clone size: .
J gene: TRBJ2-7
CDR3 protein: ASSGTSYEQY

V gene: TRBV28
clone size: .
J gene: TRBJ1-2
CDR3 protein: ASSSITGSSDGYT

V gene: TRBV4-2
clone size: .
J gene: TRBJ2-7
CDR3 protein: ASSQDSGAVYEQY

V gene: TRBV5-4
clone size: .
J gene: TRBJ1-2
CDR3 protein: ASSVDRGKGYT

V gene: TRBV28
clone size: .
J gene: TRBJ2-1
CDR3 protein: ASSPLAGGPGNEQF

V gene: TRBV30
clone size: once
J gene: TRBJ1-5
CDR3 protein: AWSTGYNQPQH

V gene: TRBV10-3
clone size: .
J gene: TRBJ2-2
CDR3 protein: AISESRAGVSNTGELF

V gene: TRBV7-6
clone size: .
J gene: TRBJ2-1
CDR3 protein: ASSPTQASSYNEQF

V gene: TRBV5-6
clone size: .
J gene: TRBJ2-1
CDR3 protein: ASSLVTSGSPYNEQF

V gene: TRBV5-4
clone size: .
J gene: TRBJ2-5
CDR3 protein: ASSLAGRETQY

V gene: TRBV5-6
clone size: .
J gene: TRBJ2-7
CDR3 protein: ASSLRNSYEQY

V gene: TRBV2
clone size: .
J gene: TRBJ2-3
CDR3 protein: ASSTSGTYTDTQY

V gene: TRBV19
clone size: .
J gene: TRBJ1-1
CDR3 protein: ASSSITRGNTEAF

V gene: TRBV5-1
clone size: .
J gene: TRBJ1-2
CDR3 protein: ASSNRRGFDYGYT

V gene: TRBV2
clone size: .
J gene: TRBJ2-3
CDR3 protein: ASSEGRTSGSSTDTQY

V gene: TRBV10-3
clone size: .
J gene: TRBJ1-5
CDR3 protein: AISDRSDRGGNQPQH

V gene: TRBV28
clone size: .
J gene: TRBJ2-7
CDR3 protein: ASSSPIAGGDYEQY

V gene: TRBV7-8
clone size: .
J gene: TRBJ2-7
CDR3 protein: ASSLARGLAGVTYEQY

V gene: TRBV12-3/TRBV12-4
clone size: .
J gene: TRBJ2-7
CDR3 protein: ASSLQAYEQY

V gene: TRBV11-3
clone size: .
J gene: TRBJ2-5
CDR3 protein: ASSAGQGSLETQY

V gene: TRBV5-1
clone size: .
J gene: TRBJ1-1
CDR3 protein: ASAKDRGMSTEAF

V gene: TRBV28
clone size: .
J gene: TRBJ2-7
CDR3 protein: ASSSIPRTGLNHEQY

V gene: TRBV2
clone size: .
J gene: TRBJ1-5
CDR3 protein: ASRGRVQPQH

V gene: TRBV28
clone size: .
J gene: TRBJ1-5
CDR3 protein: ASSLPDMQGFDQPQH

V gene: TRBV28
clone size: .
J gene: TRBJ1-2
CDR3 protein: ASRRQGANYGYT

V gene: TRBV11-3
clone size: .
J gene: TRBJ2-3
CDR3 protein: ASSLDGGTHTDTQY

V gene: TRBV28
clone size: .
J gene: TRBJ2-1
CDR3 protein: ASSTWVGTGLHNEQF

V gene: TRBV5-1
clone size: .
J gene: TRBJ1-6
CDR3 protein: ASSLITGERSGSPLH

V gene: TRBV7-9
clone size: .
J gene: TRBJ2-3
CDR3 protein: ASSLTGTGFTDTQY

V gene: TRBV15
clone size: .
J gene: TRBJ1-4
CDR3 protein: ATSRRAGQRNEKLF

V gene: TRBV6-5
clone size: .
J gene: TRBJ2-7
CDR3 protein: ASSYSGADTYEQY

V gene: TRBV11-2
clone size: .
J gene: TRBJ2-1
CDR3 protein: ASSLVSGRLDNDQF

V gene: TRBV6-4
clone size: .
J gene: TRBJ2-7
CDR3 protein: ASRLPGLAGRHEQY

V gene: TRBV12-3/TRBV12-4
clone size: .
J gene: TRBJ2-2
CDR3 protein: ASSRQVTGELF

V gene: TRBV25-1
clone size: once
J gene: TRBJ1-1
CDR3 protein: ASSEHPPQGINTEAF

V gene: TRBV5-6
clone size: .
J gene: TRBJ2-1
CDR3 protein: ASSLVGGLAGPYNEQF

V gene: TRBV11-2
clone size: .
J gene: TRBJ2-7
CDR3 protein: ASSLGTVSYEQY

V gene: TRBV18
clone size: .
J gene: TRBJ1-6
CDR3 protein: ASSPAASQEGSNSPLH

V gene: TRBV5-1
clone size: .
J gene: TRBJ2-1
CDR3 protein: ASSLGSSGSRAEQF

V gene: TRBV11-2
clone size: .
J gene: TRBJ2-1
CDR3 protein: ASSLVRDEQF

V gene: TRBV5-6
clone size: .
J gene: TRBJ2-7
CDR3 protein: ASSLLGQGAGEQY

V gene: TRBV11-2
clone size: .
J gene: TRBJ2-7
CDR3 protein: ASSFYNEQY

V gene: TRBV5-1
clone size: .
J gene: TRBJ2-5
CDR3 protein: ASSLDTGEYETQY